This T cell receptor beta chain was identified during a study of graft-versus-host responses after intestinal transplantation. Looking at the study overall: Every one of the recipients received anti-thymocyte globulin induction and afterwards took tacrolimus and steroids for about 3 years.

Overall study results and limits: The highest levels of circulating GvH clones went along with early declines in HvG clones after transplant. Among recipient marrow samples, GvH clones were found; some appeared first in ileum or blood. Subjects displaying graft-donor T cell macrochimerism possessed elevated graft-versus-host to host-versus-graft clonal ratios inside allografts.

Concerning this clone: Its specificity is not known.

Graft tissue was processed to release intraepithelial and lamina propria lymphocytes. Here immunoSEQ multiplex PCR was the method, and the copy in TCRdb shows in-frame clones only, minus some. The sample has about 6,400 clones; about four fifths are singletons. Sequencing used ileum tissue, obtained approximately 320 days after intestinal transplant. The TCR comes from a human patient who received an intestinal transplant, so some T cells may come from the graft donor.

The CDR3 sequence: CASSSRDPFGGSSPLHF. CDR3 bases: TGCGCCAGCAGCTCCCGCGACCCTTTTGGGGGTAGTTCACCCCTCCACTTT. The chain is built from TRBV5-1 and TRBJ1-6; possible D gene TRBD1, 5 bases. There are 17 residues in the CDR3. The germline CDR1 and CDR2 sequences are SGHRS and YFSETQ. Trimming shortened V by 3 bases and J by 9 bases, and 22 bases separated the two germline ends. Full variable domain (missing parts from reference TRBV5-1 and TRBJ1-6): KAGVTQTPRYLIKTRGQQVTLSCSPISGHRSVSWYQQTPGQGLQFLFEYFSETQRNKGNFPGRFSGRQFSNSRSEMNVSTLELGDSALYLCASSSRDPFGGSSPLHFGNGTRLTVT.